This T cell receptor beta chain was recovered during a study of early T cells in non-severe SARS-CoV-2 infection. Study information: The chains were unpaired, and the sequenced material was bulk RNA from unsorted whole blood. Points from the study as a whole: Matches to VDJdb favored anti-spike CD8 responses and missed private and CD4 specificities.

The CDR3 totals 17 residues. Germline loops: CDR1 MNHNS, CDR2 SASEGT. V dropped 5 bases and J dropped 4; count of bases not matched to a gene: 12. Researchers attached unique molecular identifiers to individual cDNA molecules. Via MiXCR, TCRdb re-called the 5' RACE reads, giving one row per CDR3 protein. The data show approximately 99,000 distinct CDR3 sequences, about 12% seen once. This clonotype was recorded a few times. The target antigen is unknown. This sequence joins TRBV6-1 and TRBJ2-1; TRBD2 aligns across 9 bases. The sample was whole blood. The sequence was obtained from an adult who was a healthcare worker with PCR-confirmed SARS-CoV-2 infection or an uninfected control (not recorded which). The CDR3 region has the DNA TGTGCCAGCAGTCCCAGCGGGGGGCCCTACTCTTACAATGAGCAGTTCTTC. Its translation is CASSPSGGPYSYNEQFF.